This TCR beta chain came from a study of blood T cell repertoires in COVID-19. Across the study: The United States, Italy and Spain supplied acute and convalescent COVID-19 samples. Sources were T cells, B-cell-depleted T cells, or PBMCs; the material itself was cDNA or gDNA.

Original analysis: Estimates of nucleated cell counts were drawn from the amplification of reference gene primers. Libraries were prepared by immunoSEQ multiplex PCR; TCRdb keeps only in-frame clonotypes and omits some of them. V and J calls and clone size are those listed in that table; D and trimming were worked out from the DNA. Of a few hundred thousand clones listed, around 91% are singletons. This clone was observed a single time. This CDR3 has 14 amino acids. CDR1 and CDR2 from the germline V gene are SEHNR and FQNEAQ (reference sequence). Trimming took 5 bases from V and 5 from J; bases not matched to a gene: 8.

The sequence came from a middle-aged woman with COVID-19, enrolled during active disease. The V call is TRBV7-9, the J call TRBJ2-7, with 8 bases aligning to TRBD1. The sequenced sample consisted of peripheral blood. The CDR3 loop is CASSRRGQVDEQYF. DNA of the CDR3: TGTGCCAGCAGCCGCCGGGGACAGGTTGACGAGCAGTACTTC. Variable domain in full (rest from reference TRBV7-9 and TRBJ2-7): DTGVSQNPRHKITKRGQNVTFRCDPISEHNRLYWYRQTLGQGPEFLTYFQNEAQLEKSRLLSDRFSAERPKGSFSTLEIQRTEQGDSAMYLCASSRRGQVDEQYFGPGTRLTVT.